This record covers a single TCR beta chain. Its specificity is unknown. V lost 11 bases to trimming and J lost 0 bases, with 11 bases between them. Germline loops: CDR1 ENHRY, CDR2 SYGVKD. The CDR3 runs to 13 residues. TCR beta CDR3 region amplification was performed from RNA transcripts. The TCR CDR3 was amplified in a first-round RT-PCR using the HTBI primer set. Via MiXCR, TCRdb re-called the multiplex PCR reads, giving one row per CDR3 protein. The repertoire consists of a few hundred thousand distinct CDR3 sequences, with just over 45% occurring once and the leading ten covering around 7.7%. The data were obtained in a study of T cells in Graves' hyperthyroidism and ophthalmopathy. Broader study findings: The model anticipated ophthalmopathy a median about 7 months pre-onset.

Those patients with uncontrolled infection, other autoimmune disease, pregnancy or lactation were excluded. Diagnoses rested on clinical symptoms, serum thyroxine and TRAb, thyroid ultrasound and orbital computed tomography. Sequencing was carried out using peripheral blood or thyroid tissue (not recorded which). This receptor was identified in a woman aged 18-30 years with Graves' hyperthyroidism. The J gene is TRBJ1-5, the V gene TRBV10-3; perhaps TRBD1 as D (5 bases). The CDR3 bases are TGTGCCTCCGGGGCGACTAGCAATCAGCCCCAGCATTTT. Protein product: CASGATSNQPQHF.